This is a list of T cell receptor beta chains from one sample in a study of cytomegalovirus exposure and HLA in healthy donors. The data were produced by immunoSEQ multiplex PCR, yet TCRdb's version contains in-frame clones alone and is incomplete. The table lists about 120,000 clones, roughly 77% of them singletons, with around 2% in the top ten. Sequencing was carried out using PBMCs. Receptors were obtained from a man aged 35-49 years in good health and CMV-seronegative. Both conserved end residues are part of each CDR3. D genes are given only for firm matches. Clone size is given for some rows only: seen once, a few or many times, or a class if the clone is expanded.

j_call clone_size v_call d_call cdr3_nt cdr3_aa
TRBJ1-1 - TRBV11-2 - TGTGCCAGCAGCTTAGTCGCAGGAGGGCGAGCTTTCTTT CASSLVAGGRAFF
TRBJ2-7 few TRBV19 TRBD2 TGTGCCAGTAGTGGCTCGTCAACGGGACTAGTCCACCCGTACGAGCAGTACTTC CASSGSSTGLVHPYEQYF
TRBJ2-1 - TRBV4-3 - TGCGCCAGCAGCCAAGATTTCGGAGGGTTGGGTGAGCAGTTCTTC CASSQDFGGLGEQFF
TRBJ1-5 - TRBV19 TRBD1 TGTGCCAGTAGCGGGACAGAAGTTTATCAGCCCCAGCATTTT CASSGTEVYQPQHF
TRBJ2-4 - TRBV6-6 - TGTGCCAGCAGCGATAGGGGGGCCCGGGACAGTCAGTACTTC CASSDRGARDSQYF
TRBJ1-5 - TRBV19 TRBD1 TGTGCCAGTAGTCCAACGGACAGGAGTCAGCCCCAGCATTTT CASSPTDRSQPQHF
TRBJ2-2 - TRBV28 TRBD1 TGTGCCGGACGTTCGGGACAGTTTTTCGGGGAGCTGTTTTTT CAGRSGQFFGELFF
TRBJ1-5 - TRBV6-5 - TGTGCCAGCAGTACCCGCGGGGTAAGTCAGCCCCAGCATTTT CASSTRGVSQPQHF
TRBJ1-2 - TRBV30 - TGTGCCTGGAGTGTAGAACCCCGGGGTGGCTACACCTTC CAWSVEPRGGYTF
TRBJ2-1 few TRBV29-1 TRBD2 TGCAGCGTTGATGGAGCTAGCGGGAGCTCCTACAATGAGCAGTTCTTC CSVDGASGSSYNEQFF
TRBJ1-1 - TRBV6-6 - TGTGCCAGCAGTTACGCCTACAGTCAAACTGAAGCTTTCTTT CASSYAYSQTEAFF
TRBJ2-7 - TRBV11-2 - TGTGCCAGCAGCTTAACAGATTCCTACGAGCAGTACTTC CASSLTDSYEQYF
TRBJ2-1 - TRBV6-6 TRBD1 TGTGCCAGCAGCCGGGACAGGGGCAACAATGAGCAGTTCTTC CASSRDRGNNEQFF
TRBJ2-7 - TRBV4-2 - TGTGCCAGCAGCCCACAGGCGCAAGCCTACGAGCAGTACTTC CASSPQAQAYEQYF
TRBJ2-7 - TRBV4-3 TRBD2 TGCGCCAGCAGCCTTGGACTAGCGGAAAATTACGAGCAGTACTTC CASSLGLAENYEQYF
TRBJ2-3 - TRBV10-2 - TGCGCCAGCAGTGAGGGCGGGTATACGCAGTATTTT CASSEGGYTQYF
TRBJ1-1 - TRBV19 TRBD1 TGTGCCAGTAGTATCCCCGGGACAGGGATGGTTTTCTTT CASSIPGTGMVFF
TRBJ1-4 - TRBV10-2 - TGCGCCAGCATCGCGGGGGGTGCTAATGAAAAACTGTTTTTT CASIAGGANEKLFF
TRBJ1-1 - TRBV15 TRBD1 TGTGCCACCAGCAGAGAGGGGGTAAACAGGGGGTTGAACACTGAAGCTTTCTTT CATSREGVNRGLNTEAFF
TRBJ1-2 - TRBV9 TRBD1 TGTGCCAGCAGCGGACCGGGACAGGGCACTGGCTACACCTTC CASSGPGQGTGYTF
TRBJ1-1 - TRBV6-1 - TGTGCCAGCAGTCGAAGCGGGGACACTGAAGCTTTCTTT CASSRSGDTEAFF
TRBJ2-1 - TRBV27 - TGTGCCAGCAGTTTGTTGAGGAGCTCCTACAATGAGCAGTTCTTC CASSLLRSSYNEQFF
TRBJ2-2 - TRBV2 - TGTGCCAGCAATAAGCTCCTAGCCGGGGAGCTGTTTTTT CASNKLLAGELFF
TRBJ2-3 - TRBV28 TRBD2 TGTGCCAGCGGGAGACTAGCGGGAGATTTGTCAGATACGCAGTATTTT CASGRLAGDLSDTQYF
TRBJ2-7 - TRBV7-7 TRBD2 TGTGCCAGCAGCCCCGGGGGGGCGGCCACCCCCTACGAGCAGTACTTC CASSPGGAATPYEQYF
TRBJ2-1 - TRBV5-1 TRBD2 TGCGCCAGCAGCACCGCGGGGGACCCATACAATGAGCAGTTCTTC CASSTAGDPYNEQFF
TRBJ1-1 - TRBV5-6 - TGTGCCAGCAGCATCCACCCCGCCGGGGCTTTCTTT CASSIHPAGAFF
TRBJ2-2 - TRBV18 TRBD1 TGTGCCAGCTCACCACAAGACAGGGGGAGTTCGGGCACCGGGGAGCTGTTTTTT CASSPQDRGSSGTGELFF
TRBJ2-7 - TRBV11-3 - TGTGCCAGCAGCACAGTTCAGGGTTCCGAGCAGTACTTC CASSTVQGSEQYF
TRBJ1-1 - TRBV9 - TGTGCCAGCAGCGTGGGCAGGATGAACACTGAAGCTTTCTTT CASSVGRMNTEAFF
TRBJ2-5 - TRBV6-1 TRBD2 TGTGCCAGCAGTGCCAAAAGCGGGGGGGAGACCCAGTACTTC CASSAKSGGETQYF
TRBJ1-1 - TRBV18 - TGTGCCAGCTCACAGACAGGAGATGGGTACACTGAAGCTTTCTTT CASSQTGDGYTEAFF